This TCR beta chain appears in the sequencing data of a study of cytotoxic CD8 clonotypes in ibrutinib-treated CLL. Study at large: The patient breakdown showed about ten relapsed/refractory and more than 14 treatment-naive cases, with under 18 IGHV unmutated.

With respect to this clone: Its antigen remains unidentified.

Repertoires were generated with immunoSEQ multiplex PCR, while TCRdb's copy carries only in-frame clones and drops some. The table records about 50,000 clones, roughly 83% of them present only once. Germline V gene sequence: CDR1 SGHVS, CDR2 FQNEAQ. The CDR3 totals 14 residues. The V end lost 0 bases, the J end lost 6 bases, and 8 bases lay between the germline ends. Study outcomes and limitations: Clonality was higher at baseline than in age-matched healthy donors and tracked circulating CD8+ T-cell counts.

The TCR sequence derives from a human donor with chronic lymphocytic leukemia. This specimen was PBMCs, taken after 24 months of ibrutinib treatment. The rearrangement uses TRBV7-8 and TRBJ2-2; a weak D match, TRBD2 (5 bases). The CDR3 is CASSLAGEPGELFF. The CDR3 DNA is TGTGCCAGCAGCTTAGCGGGAGAGCCCGGGGAGCTGTTTTTT.